This passage covers 32 T cell receptor beta chains from one sample sequenced in a study of blood T cell repertoires in COVID-19. Measured with immunoSEQ multiplex PCR; TCRdb has only the in-frame clones, and not every one. Here the sample spans about 18,000 clones, approximately 88% being singletons. Sequenced material: PBMCs or T cells enriched from blood (not recorded which). These receptors originate from a woman in her twenties or thirties who had recovered from COVID-19.

The rearrangement uses TRBV7-2 and TRBJ2-7, with a possible D match to TRBD2 (5 bases). V dropped 1 base and J dropped 2 bases, with 6 bases sitting between them. CDR3 length: 13 amino acids. The germline gives CDR1 SGHTA, CDR2 FQGNSA. The CDR3 is CASSLERTYEQYF. CDR3 nucleotide sequence: TGTGCCAGCAGCTTAGAGCGGACCTACGAGCAGTACTTC.

This rearrangement joins TRBV19 to TRBJ1-2, with TRBD1 matching 7 bases. This CDR3 contains 14 residues. V shed 5 bases and J 1 base; nucleotides not matched to a gene: 4. Germline assignment: CDR1 LNHDA and CDR2 SQIVND (reference sequence). The CDR3 region is CASSRDSINYGYTF. In DNA, the CDR3 is TGTGCCAGTAGTCGGGACAGTATTAACTATGGCTACACCTTC.

V gene TRBV12-5 combines with J gene TRBJ2-7; 11 bases agree with TRBD1. The germline CDR1 and CDR2 sequences are LGHNT and FRNRAP. Unmatched junction bases numbered 2, after V lost 3 bases and J lost 4 bases. The CDR3 has 14 residues. The CDR3 DNA reads as TGTGCTAGTGGTTTCCGGGACAGGGGGTACGAGCAGTACTTC. Its translation: CASGFRDRGYEQYF.

This sequence joins TRBV12-3 or TRBV12-4 and TRBJ1-2, with 7 bases aligning to TRBD1. The ends lost 5 bases at V and 8 bases at J; junction bases unmatched: 8. The CDR3 is 13 residues long. CDR3 loop: CASSILQGLGYTF. CDR3 sequence (DNA): TGTGCCAGCAGTATACTACAGGGGTTGGGCTACACCTTC.

V is TRBV5-4 and J is TRBJ1-3; D remains ambiguous. Trimming left V 1 base short and J 0 bases short, with 5 bases between. The CDR3 is made up of 14 amino acids. Germline CDR1 reads SGHNT; CDR2 reads YYREEE (reference sequence). CDR3 in DNA: TGTGCCAGCAGCTTGTGGCACTCTGGAAACACCATATATTTT. This gives the protein CASSLWHSGNTIYF.

The chain joins TRBV30 to TRBJ1-1; D unresolved. Trimming left V 4 bases short and J 10 bases short, with 16 bases between. Germline assignment: CDR1 GTSNPN and CDR2 SVGIG (reference sequence). The CDR3 covers 12 residues. This chain's CDR3 is CAWISESRPAFF. CDR3 bases: TGTGCCTGGATCTCAGAGTCGAGGCCAGCTTTCTTT.

The rearrangement links TRBV11-2 to TRBJ1-1; 7 positions match TRBD1. Germline V lookup: CDR1 SGHAT, CDR2 FQNNGV. The CDR3 is made up of 14 amino acids. The junction had 9 bases not matched to a gene; V was cut back by 5 bases and J by 6 bases. CDR3: CASSGTTGFAEAFF. In DNA form, the CDR3 reads TGTGCCAGCAGCGGAACGACAGGGTTTGCTGAAGCTTTCTTT.

This sequence joins TRBV19 and TRBJ1-2, with D unresolved. The CDR3 is made up of 15 amino acids. Germline CDR1 reads LNHDA; CDR2 reads SQIVND (reference sequence). Trimming shortened V by 3 bases and J by 1 base, and 12 bases separated the two germline ends. CDR3 sequence: CASSIALAFNYGYTF. CDR3 nucleotides: TGTGCCAGTAGTATTGCATTAGCCTTTAACTATGGCTACACCTTC.

V usage is TRBV5-1 and J usage is TRBJ1-1; a weak D match, TRBD1 (6 bases). Trimming took 2 bases from V and 3 from J, leaving 17 bases between them. The CDR3 is 16 residues long. Germline-derived CDR1 and CDR2 are SGHRS and YFSETQ. DNA for the CDR3: TGCGCCAGCAGCTTAAACGGGGGGCAGTTGGACACTGAAGCTTTCTTT. This codes for CASSLNGGQLDTEAFF.

This clone was seen a single time. V usage is TRBV6-2 or TRBV6-3 and J usage is TRBJ2-1; TRBD1 matches 8 bases. J lost 5 bases, V lost 6 bases, and 9 bases had no gene match. The CDR3 length is 15 residues. Germline CDR1 reads MNHEY; CDR2 reads SVGEGT. CDR3: CASSQDRGPHNEQFF. CDR3 nucleotides: TGTGCCAGCAGCCAAGACAGGGGACCTCACAATGAGCAGTTCTTC.

CDR3 sequence: CASSFSTGNQPQHF. CDR3 DNA sequence: TGTGCCAGCAGTTTTTCAACAGGCAATCAGCCCCAGCATTTT. The chain couples TRBV27 to TRBJ1-5; D is unresolved. Trimming took 3 bases from V and 2 from J, leaving 8 bases between them. Germline CDR1 and CDR2: MNHEY and SMNVEV (reference sequence). The CDR3 has 14 residues.

The rearrangement links TRBV5-5 to TRBJ1-5; perhaps TRBD1 as D (6 bases). CDR3 length: 19 residues. Trimming removed 4 bases from V and 2 bases from J, with 25 bases in between. From germline, CDR1 is SGHKS and CDR2 YYEKEE (reference sequence). CDR3: CASSPHGEGGYMGNQPQHF. The CDR3 nucleotides are TGTGCCAGCAGCCCTCACGGGGAGGGGGGGTATATGGGCAATCAGCCCCAGCATTTT.

The chain uses TRBV28 and TRBJ1-2, with 9 bases identical to TRBD1. The V gene end was trimmed by 6 bases and the J gene end by 5 bases; junction bases not matched to a gene: 10. The V gene's germline CDR1 is MDHEN and CDR2 SYDVKM. The length of the CDR3 is 15 residues. CDR3 sequence reads: CASSTAGQGKYGYTF. CDR3 nucleotides: TGTGCCAGCAGCACGGCCGGACAGGGGAAATATGGCTACACCTTC.

CDR3 region: CASSLVGLANTGELFF. The CDR3 nucleotides are TGCGCCAGCAGCTTGGTAGGGCTAGCCAACACCGGGGAGCTGTTTTTT. The chain has TRBV5-1 and TRBJ2-2; TRBD2 might be the D (5 bases). V was cut by 0 bases and J by 2 bases, with 11 bases left in between. Per the germline V gene, CDR1 is SGHRS and CDR2 is YFSETQ. The CDR3 is 16 residues long.

The genes are TRBV29-1 and TRBJ2-4, with D possibly matching TRBD1 (5 bases). From germline, CDR1 is SQVTM and CDR2 ANQGSEA. This CDR3 is 15 amino acids long. With 0 bases removed from V and 1 base from J, the gap between germline ends came to 10 bases. The CDR3 is CSVEDRVEAKNIQYF. DNA of the CDR3: TGCAGCGTTGAAGACAGGGTGGAGGCCAAAAACATTCAGTACTTC.

The V gene is TRBV5-6, the J gene TRBJ1-2; 9 bases match TRBD1. Germline loops: CDR1 SGHDT, CDR2 YYEEEE. The CDR3 length is 16 residues. With 5 bases clipped from V and 0 bases from J, the junction kept 8 bases outside the gene matches. The CDR3 coding sequence is TGTGCCAGCAGTGCACCGGGACAGGGCCCTAACTATGGCTACACCTTC. Encoded protein: CASSAPGQGPNYGYTF. The complete variable domain, with remaining parts taken from reference TRBV5-6 and TRBJ1-2, reads DAGVTQSPTHLIKTRGQQVTLRCSPKSGHDTVSWYQQALGQGPQFIFQYYEEEERQRGNFPDRFSGHQFPNYSSELNVNALLLGDSALYLCASSAPGQGPNYGYTFGSGTRLTVV.

This clone was seen once. V and J are TRBV21-1 and TRBJ2-7; TRBD1 reflects the table's D call only, with no check against the DNA. TRBV21-1 is marked as a pseudogene. The CDR3 is 20 amino acids. CDR3 region: CASSTRESGGQGKKSYEQYF. CDR3 DNA: TGTGCCAGCAGCACCCGGGAATCGGGGGGACAGGGTAAAAAGAGCTACGAGCAGTACTTC.

V gene TRBV19 combines with J gene TRBJ1-5; possible D gene TRBD1, 5 bases. The germline V and J ends were trimmed by 4 bases and 6 bases, with 13 bases remaining between them. Germline V gene sequence: CDR1 LNHDA, CDR2 SQIVND (reference sequence). This CDR3 has 14 residues. CDR3 nucleotide sequence: TGTGCCAGTAGTAACGCAGGGAGGGGTCAGCCCCAGCATTTT. It yields the protein CASSNAGRGQPQHF.

DNA for the CDR3: TGTGCCAGCAGCTCGGACTCTGGGAGGAACGGGGAGCTGTTTTTT. This translates into CASSSDSGRNGELFF. This chain joins TRBV7-3 and TRBJ2-2, with D tentatively TRBD2 (6 bases). CDR3 length: 15 residues. Per germline, CDR1 SGHTA and CDR2 FQGTGA. The V gene lost 4 bases and the J gene lost 7 bases, with 16 bases spanning the gap.

The V and J genes are TRBV4-2 and TRBJ2-1; a possible D gene is TRBD2 (5 bases). CDR3 length: 15 amino acids. Germline values: CDR1 LGHNA, CDR2 YNFKEQ. The V end lost 1 base, the J end lost 8 bases, and 15 bases lay between the germline ends. The CDR3 DNA reads as TGTGCCAGCAGCCAAGGTTTGAGCCGGGGTCATGAGCAGTTCTTC. Encoded protein: CASSQGLSRGHEQFF.

The chain links TRBV15 to TRBJ2-5; TRBD2 matches 7 bases. The J segment lost 5 bases and the V segment lost 4 bases, leaving 7 bases of the junction unmatched. Germline CDR1 reads LNHNV; CDR2 reads YYDKDF (reference sequence). The CDR3 consists of 14 residues. The CDR3 spells CATSTLAARETQYF. As DNA, the CDR3 is TGTGCCACCAGCACCCTAGCGGCTCGCGAGACCCAGTACTTC. The full variable domain, its missing parts supplied by reference TRBV15 and TRBJ2-5, is DAMVIQNPRYQVTQFGKPVTLSCSQTLNHNVMYWYQQKSSQAPKLLFHYYDKDFNNEADTPDNFQSRRPNTSFCFLDIRSPGLGDTAMYLCATSTLAARETQYFGPGTRLLVL.

The rearrangement uses TRBV10-3 and TRBJ2-5, with 10 bases that match TRBD2. CDR1 ENHRY and CDR2 SYGVKD come from the germline V gene. J gave up 5 bases and V 4 bases, and 4 bases lay outside the gene matches. CDR3 length: 14 amino acids. This CDR3 is CAISVSGGAETQYF. For the CDR3, the DNA is TGTGCCATCAGTGTGAGCGGGGGGGCTGAGACCCAGTACTTC.

The rearrangement links TRBV29-1 to TRBJ1-2; 8 bases are shared with TRBD1. The CDR3 has 12 residues. The germline V gene encodes CDR1 SQVTM and CDR2 ANQGSEA. J gave up 8 bases and V 6 bases, and 8 bases lay outside the gene matches. CDR3 loop: CSVTGGRGGYTF. CDR3 nucleotides: TGCAGCGTCACAGGGGGTAGGGGGGGCTACACCTTC.

This clone was seen a handful of times. The V gene is TRBV7-6, the J gene TRBJ1-1; TRBD1 is a possible D gene (5 bases). Trimming removed 0 bases from V and 0 bases from J, with 5 bases in between. The length of the CDR3 is 14 residues. Germline V lookup: CDR1 SGHVS, CDR2 FNYEAQ. The CDR3 sequence is CASSLAQVNTEAFF. In DNA form, the CDR3 reads TGTGCCAGCAGCTTAGCACAGGTGAACACTGAAGCTTTCTTT.

The rearrangement uses TRBV2 and TRBJ2-7, with 7 bases identical to TRBD2. This CDR3 is built from 12 residues. Trimming at V came to 4 bases and at J to 4 bases, leaving 1 base not matched to a gene. Germline V CDR1 and CDR2: SNHLY, FYNNEI. CDR3 sequence (DNA): TGTGCCAGCAGTGTCGGGAGGTACGAGCAGTACTTC. Translation: CASSVGRYEQYF.

The J gene is TRBJ2-3, the V gene TRBV5-4, with 9 bases lining up with TRBD1. Looked up from germline, CDR1 is SGHNT and CDR2 is YYREEE (reference sequence). This CDR3 spans 17 amino acids. The V segment lost 4 bases and the J segment 1 base; nucleotides outside the gene matches: 10. The chain's CDR3 is CASSGNRGPVGTDTQYF. CDR3 sequence (DNA): TGTGCCAGCAGCGGAAACAGGGGGCCGGTGGGCACAGATACGCAGTATTTT. The whole variable domain, filled in from reference TRBV5-4 and TRBJ2-3, reads ETGVTQSPTHLIKTRGQQVTLRCSSQSGHNTVSWYQQALGQGPQFIFQYYREEENGRGNFPPRFSGLQFPNYSSELNVNALELDDSALYLCASSGNRGPVGTDTQYFGPGTRLTVL.

The gene calls are TRBV6-5 and TRBJ1-2; D uncertain. The germline gives CDR1 MNHEY, CDR2 SVGAGI. The CDR3 totals 14 residues. Between the trimmed V and J ends, which lost 7 bases and 0 bases, there was a span of 12 bases. The CDR3 spells CASTPATPNYGYTF. The CDR3 DNA sequence: TGTGCCAGCACCCCCGCGACACCTAACTATGGCTACACCTTC.

There are a few counts of this clone. This rearrangement joins TRBV6-6 to TRBJ2-1, with 7 bases lining up with TRBD1. Losses at the gene ends were 5 bases for V and 4 bases for J; bases not matched to a gene: 14. Germline V lookup: CDR1 MNHNY, CDR2 SVGAGI (reference sequence). The CDR3 length is 17 residues. The chain's CDR3 is CASSHGTLDRTYNEQFF. CDR3 bases: TGTGCCAGCAGTCACGGGACCTTGGACAGGACTTACAATGAGCAGTTCTTC.

The rearrangement uses TRBV27 and TRBJ2-3; D might be TRBD2 (7 bases). The V end lost 4 bases, the J end lost 1 base, and 12 bases lay between the germline ends. This CDR3 spans 15 amino acids. Germline CDR1 and CDR2: MNHEY and SMNVEV (reference sequence). CDR3 sequence: CASSSTGRGTDTQYF. The DNA of the CDR3 is TGTGCCAGCAGTTCCACAGGGAGGGGCACAGATACGCAGTATTTT.

This sequence joins TRBV25-1 and TRBJ2-3; 8 nucleotides agree with TRBD2. Trimming cost V 2 bases and J 0 bases; bases outside gene matches: 1. The germline V gene has CDR1 MGHDK and CDR2 SYGVNS. This CDR3 comprises 15 residues. Here the CDR3 reads CASSEVAGSTDTQYF. The CDR3 DNA reads TGTGCCAGCAGTGAAGTAGCGGGGAGCACAGATACGCAGTATTTT.

V usage is TRBV6-5 and J usage is TRBJ2-7, with 8 bases fitting TRBD1. The junction had 8 bases not matched to a gene; V was cut back by 7 bases and J by 0 bases. This CDR3 contains 15 residues. Germline V gene sequence: CDR1 MNHEY, CDR2 SVGAGI. CDR3 DNA: TGTGCCAGCATTGGGCCGGGACAGGCCTCCTACGAGCAGTACTTC. Protein sequence: CASIGPGQASYEQYF.

There are a few counts of this clone. The V and J genes are TRBV11-2 and TRBJ2-1, with 8 nucleotides matching TRBD1. The V and J ends lost 5 bases and 10 bases, in that order; junction bases with no gene match: 13. This CDR3 spans 15 amino acids. The V gene's germline CDR1 is SGHAT and CDR2 FQNNGV. CDR3 amino acids: CASSQLRDRFREQFF. DNA for the CDR3: TGTGCCAGCAGCCAGCTCCGGGACAGGTTTCGCGAGCAGTTCTTC.